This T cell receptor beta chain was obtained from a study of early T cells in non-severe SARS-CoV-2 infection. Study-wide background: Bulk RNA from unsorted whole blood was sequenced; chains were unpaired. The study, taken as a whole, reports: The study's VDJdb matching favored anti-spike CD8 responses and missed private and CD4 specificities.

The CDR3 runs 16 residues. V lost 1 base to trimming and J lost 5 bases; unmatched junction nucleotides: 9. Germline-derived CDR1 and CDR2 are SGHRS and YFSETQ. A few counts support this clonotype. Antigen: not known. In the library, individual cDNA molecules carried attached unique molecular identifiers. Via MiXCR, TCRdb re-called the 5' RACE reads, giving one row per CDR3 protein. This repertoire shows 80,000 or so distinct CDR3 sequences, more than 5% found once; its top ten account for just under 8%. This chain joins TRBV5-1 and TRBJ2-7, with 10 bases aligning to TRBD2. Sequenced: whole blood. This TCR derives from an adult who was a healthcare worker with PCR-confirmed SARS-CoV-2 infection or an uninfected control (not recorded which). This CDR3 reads CASSLNSASGSHEQYF. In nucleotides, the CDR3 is TGCGCCAGCAGCTTGAATTCGGCTAGCGGGAGCCACGAGCAGTACTTC.